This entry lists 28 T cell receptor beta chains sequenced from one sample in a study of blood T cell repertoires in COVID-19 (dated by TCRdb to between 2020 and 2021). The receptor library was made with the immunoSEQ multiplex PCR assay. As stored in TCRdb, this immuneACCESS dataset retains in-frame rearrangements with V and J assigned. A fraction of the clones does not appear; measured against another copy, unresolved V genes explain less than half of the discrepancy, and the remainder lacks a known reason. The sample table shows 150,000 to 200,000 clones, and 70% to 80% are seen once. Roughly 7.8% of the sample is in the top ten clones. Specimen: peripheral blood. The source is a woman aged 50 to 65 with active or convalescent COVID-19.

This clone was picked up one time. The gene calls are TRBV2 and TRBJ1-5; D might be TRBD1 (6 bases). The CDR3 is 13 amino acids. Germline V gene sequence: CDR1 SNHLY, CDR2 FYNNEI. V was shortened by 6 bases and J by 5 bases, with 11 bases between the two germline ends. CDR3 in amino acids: CASSAGTYQPQHF. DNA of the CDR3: TGTGCCAGCAGCGCCGGGACATATCAGCCCCAGCATTTT.

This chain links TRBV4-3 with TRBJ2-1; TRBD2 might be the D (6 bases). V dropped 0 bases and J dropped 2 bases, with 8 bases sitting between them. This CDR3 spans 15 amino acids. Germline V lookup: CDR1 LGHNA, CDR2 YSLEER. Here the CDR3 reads CASSQEGTPYNEQFF. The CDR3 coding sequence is TGCGCCAGCAGCCAAGAAGGGACTCCCTACAATGAGCAGTTCTTC.

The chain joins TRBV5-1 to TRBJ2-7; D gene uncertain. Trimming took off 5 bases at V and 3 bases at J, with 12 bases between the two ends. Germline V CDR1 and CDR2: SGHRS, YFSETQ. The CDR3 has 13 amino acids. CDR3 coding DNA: TGCGCCAGCAGTTTATTAGAGAACTACGAGCAGTACTTC. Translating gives CASSLLENYEQYF.

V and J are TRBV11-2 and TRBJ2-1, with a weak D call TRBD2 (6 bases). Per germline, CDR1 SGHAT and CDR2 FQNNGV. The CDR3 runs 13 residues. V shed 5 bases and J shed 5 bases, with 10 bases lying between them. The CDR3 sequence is CASSTGVNNEQFF. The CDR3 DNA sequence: TGTGCCAGCAGCACGGGAGTCAACAATGAGCAGTTCTTC. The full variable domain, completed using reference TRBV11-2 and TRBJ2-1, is EAGVAQSPRYKIIEKRQSVAFWCNPISGHATLYWYQQILGQGPKLLIQFQNNGVVDDSQLPKDRFSAERLKGVDSTLKIQPAKLEDSAVYLCASSTGVNNEQFFGPGTRLTVL.

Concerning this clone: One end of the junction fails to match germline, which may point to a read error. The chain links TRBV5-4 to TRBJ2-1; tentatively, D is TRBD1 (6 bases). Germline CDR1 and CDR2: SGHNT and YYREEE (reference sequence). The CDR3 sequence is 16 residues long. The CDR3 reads CASSLDSRFSYNEQFF. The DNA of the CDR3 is TGTGCCAGCAGTTTGGACAGCCGTTTTTCCTACAATGAGCAGTTCTTC.

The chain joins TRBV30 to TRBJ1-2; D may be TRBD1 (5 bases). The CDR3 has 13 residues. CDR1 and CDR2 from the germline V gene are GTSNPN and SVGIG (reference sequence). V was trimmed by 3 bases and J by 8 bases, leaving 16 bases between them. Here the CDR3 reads CAWRGQGIRGYTF. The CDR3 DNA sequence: TGTGCCTGGAGGGGTCAGGGTATACGCGGCTACACCTTC.

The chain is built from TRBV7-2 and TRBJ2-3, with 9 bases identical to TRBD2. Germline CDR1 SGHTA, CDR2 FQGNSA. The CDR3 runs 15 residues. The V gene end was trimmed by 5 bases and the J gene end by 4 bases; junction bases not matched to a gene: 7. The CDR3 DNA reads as TGTGCCAGCAGCGCATCTAGCGGGGTCGCAGATACGCAGTATTTT. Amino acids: CASSASSGVADTQYF.

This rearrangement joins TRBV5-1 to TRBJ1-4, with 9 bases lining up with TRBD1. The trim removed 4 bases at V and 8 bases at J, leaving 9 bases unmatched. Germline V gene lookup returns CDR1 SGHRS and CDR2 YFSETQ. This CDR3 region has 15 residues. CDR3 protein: CASSPRTGEEEKLFF. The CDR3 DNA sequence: TGCGCCAGCAGCCCCCGGACAGGGGAGGAGGAAAAACTGTTTTTT.

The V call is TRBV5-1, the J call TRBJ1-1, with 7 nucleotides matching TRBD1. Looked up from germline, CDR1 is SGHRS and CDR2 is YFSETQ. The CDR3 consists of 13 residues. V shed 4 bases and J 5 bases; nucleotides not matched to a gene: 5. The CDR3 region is CASSHTGETEAFF. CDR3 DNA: TGCGCCAGCAGCCACACAGGGGAGACTGAAGCTTTCTTT.

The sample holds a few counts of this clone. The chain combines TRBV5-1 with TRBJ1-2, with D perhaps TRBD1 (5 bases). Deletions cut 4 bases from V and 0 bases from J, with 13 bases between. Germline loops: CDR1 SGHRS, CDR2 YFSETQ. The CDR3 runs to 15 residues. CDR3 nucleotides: TGCGCCAGCAGCACCGGACACACGTCTAACTATGGCTACACCTTC. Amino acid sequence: CASSTGHTSNYGYTF.

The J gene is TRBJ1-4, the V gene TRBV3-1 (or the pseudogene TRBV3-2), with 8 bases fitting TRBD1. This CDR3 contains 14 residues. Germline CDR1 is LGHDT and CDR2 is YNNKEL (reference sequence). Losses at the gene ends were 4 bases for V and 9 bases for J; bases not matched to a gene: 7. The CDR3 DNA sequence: TGTGCCAGCAGCCCCAGACAGGGGTGGAAAAAACTGTTTTTT. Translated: CASSPRQGWKKLFF.

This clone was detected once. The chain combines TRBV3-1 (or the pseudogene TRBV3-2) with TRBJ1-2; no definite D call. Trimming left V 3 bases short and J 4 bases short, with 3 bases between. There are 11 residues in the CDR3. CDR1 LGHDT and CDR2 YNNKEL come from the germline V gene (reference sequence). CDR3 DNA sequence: TGTGCCAGCAGCCATCTCTATGGCTACACCTTC. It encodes CASSHLYGYTF.

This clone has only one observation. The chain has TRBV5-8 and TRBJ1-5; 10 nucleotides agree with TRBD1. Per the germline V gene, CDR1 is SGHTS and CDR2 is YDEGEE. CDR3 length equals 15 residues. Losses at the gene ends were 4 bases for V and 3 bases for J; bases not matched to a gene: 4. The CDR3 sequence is CASSTGQGYNQPQHF. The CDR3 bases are TGTGCCAGCAGCACGGGACAGGGGTACAATCAGCCCCAGCATTTT.

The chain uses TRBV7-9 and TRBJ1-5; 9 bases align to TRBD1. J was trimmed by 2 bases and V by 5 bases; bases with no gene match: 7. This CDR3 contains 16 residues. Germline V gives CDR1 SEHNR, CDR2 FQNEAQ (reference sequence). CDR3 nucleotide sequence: TGTGCCAGCAGCATGTCCAGGACAGGGGGCAATCAGCCCCAGCATTTT. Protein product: CASSMSRTGGNQPQHF.

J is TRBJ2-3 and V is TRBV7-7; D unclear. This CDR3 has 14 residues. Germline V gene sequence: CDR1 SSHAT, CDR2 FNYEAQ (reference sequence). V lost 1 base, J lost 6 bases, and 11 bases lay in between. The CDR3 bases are TGTGCCAGCAGCTTAGAACAGAACTCTGATACGCAGTATTTT. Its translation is CASSLEQNSDTQYF.

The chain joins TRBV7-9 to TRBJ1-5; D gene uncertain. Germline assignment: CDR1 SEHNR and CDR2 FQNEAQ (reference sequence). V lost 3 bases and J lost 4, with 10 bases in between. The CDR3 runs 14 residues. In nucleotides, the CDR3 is TGTGCCAGCAGCTTCGGAGATTTTAATCAGCCCCAGCATTTT. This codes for CASSFGDFNQPQHF.

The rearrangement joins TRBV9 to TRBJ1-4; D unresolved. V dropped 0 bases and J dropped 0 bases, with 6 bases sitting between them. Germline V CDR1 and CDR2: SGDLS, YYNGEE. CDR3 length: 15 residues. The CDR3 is CASSVDSSTNEKLFF. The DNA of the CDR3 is TGTGCCAGCAGCGTAGATTCTTCAACTAATGAAAAACTGTTTTTT.

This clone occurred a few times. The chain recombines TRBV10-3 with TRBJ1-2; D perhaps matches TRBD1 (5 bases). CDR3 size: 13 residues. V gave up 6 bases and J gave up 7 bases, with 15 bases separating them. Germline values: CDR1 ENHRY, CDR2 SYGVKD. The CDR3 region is CAISPLGQGGYTF. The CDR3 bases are TGTGCCATCAGCCCTCTGGGGCAGGGTGGCTACACCTTC.

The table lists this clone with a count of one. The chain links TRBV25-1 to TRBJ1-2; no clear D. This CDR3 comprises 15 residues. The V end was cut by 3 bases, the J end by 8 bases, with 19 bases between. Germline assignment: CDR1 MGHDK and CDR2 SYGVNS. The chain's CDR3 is CASSDRPSDGNGYTF. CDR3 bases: TGTGCCAGCAGTGATCGCCCCTCCGACGGGAACGGCTACACCTTC.

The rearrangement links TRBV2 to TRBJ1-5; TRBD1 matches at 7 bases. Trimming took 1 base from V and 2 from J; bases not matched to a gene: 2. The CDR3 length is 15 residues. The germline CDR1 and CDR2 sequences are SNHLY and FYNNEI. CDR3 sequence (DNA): TGTGCCAGCAGTGAAGTGGGGACAGGCAATCAGCCCCAGCATTTT. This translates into CASSEVGTGNQPQHF.

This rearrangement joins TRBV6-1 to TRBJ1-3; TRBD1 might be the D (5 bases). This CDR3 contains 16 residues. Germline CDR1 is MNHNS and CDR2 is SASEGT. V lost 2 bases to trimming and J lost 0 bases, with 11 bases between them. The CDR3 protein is CASSEIAGPSGNTIYF. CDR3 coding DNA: TGTGCCAGCAGTGAAATAGCGGGACCCTCTGGAAACACCATATATTTT.

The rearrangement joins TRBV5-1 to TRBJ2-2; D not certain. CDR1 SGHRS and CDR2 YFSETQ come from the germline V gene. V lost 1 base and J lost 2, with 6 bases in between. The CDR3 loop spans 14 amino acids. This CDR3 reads CASSLPGNTGELFF. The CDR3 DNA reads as TGCGCCAGCAGCTTGCCAGGCAACACCGGGGAGCTGTTTTTT.

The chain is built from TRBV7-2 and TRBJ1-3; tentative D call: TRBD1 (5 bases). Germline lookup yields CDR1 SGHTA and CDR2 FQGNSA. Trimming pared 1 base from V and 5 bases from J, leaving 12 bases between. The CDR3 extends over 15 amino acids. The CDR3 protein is CASSLVGQGRNTIYF. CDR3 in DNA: TGTGCCAGCAGCTTAGTCGGGCAGGGCCGAAACACCATATATTTT.

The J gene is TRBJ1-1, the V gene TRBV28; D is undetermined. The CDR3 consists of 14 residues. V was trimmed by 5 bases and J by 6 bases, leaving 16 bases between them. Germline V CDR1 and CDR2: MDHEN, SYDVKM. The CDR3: CASSPGWKESEAFF. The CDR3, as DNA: TGTGCCAGCAGTCCTGGATGGAAGGAGTCTGAAGCTTTCTTT. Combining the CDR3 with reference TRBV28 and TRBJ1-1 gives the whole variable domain DVKVTQSSRYLVKRTGEKVFLECVQDMDHENMFWYRQDPGLGLRLIYFSYDVKMKEKGDIPEGYSVSREKKERFSLILESASTNQTSMYLCASSPGWKESEAFFGQGTRLTVV.

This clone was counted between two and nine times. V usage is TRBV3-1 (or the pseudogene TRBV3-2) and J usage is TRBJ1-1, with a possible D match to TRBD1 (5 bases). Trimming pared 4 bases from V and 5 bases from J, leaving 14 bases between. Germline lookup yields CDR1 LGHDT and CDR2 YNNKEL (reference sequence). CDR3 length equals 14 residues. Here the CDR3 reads CASSPTGLGTEAFF. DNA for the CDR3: TGTGCCAGCAGCCCTACAGGATTGGGGACTGAAGCTTTCTTT.

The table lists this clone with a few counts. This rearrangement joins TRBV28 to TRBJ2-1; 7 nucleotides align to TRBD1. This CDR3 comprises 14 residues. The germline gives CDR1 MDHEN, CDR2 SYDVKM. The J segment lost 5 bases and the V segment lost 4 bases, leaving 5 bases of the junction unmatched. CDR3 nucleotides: TGTGCCAGCAGTTCTCTCACAGGGGACAATGAGCAGTTCTTC. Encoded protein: CASSSLTGDNEQFF.

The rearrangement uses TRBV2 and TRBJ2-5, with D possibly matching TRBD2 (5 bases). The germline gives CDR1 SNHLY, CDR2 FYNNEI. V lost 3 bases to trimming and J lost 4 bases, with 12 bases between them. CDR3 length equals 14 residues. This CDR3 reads CASSDGRGGETQYF. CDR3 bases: TGTGCCAGCAGTGATGGGAGAGGAGGAGAGACCCAGTACTTC.

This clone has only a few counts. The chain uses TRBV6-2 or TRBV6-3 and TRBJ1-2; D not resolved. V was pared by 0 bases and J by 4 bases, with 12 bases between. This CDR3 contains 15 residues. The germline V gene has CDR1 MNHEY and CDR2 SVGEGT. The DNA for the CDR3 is TGTGCCAGCAGTTACTCGGAGAGTAATATCTATGGCTACACCTTC. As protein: CASSYSESNIYGYTF.